In its sample, the clone carrying this T cell receptor (beta chain) ranks as medium-sized. CDR3 length: 12 amino acids. CDR1 is DFQATT, CDR2 SNEGSKA, per germline (reference sequence). Between the trimmed V and J ends, which lost 4 bases and 5 bases, there was a span of 11 bases. This entry belongs to a study of metastatic and nonmetastatic thyroid tumors. Across the study: Blood and tumor or nodule tissue repertoires from malignant and benign thyroid patients were compared.

The entire patient cohort was treatment-naive prior to thyroid surgery. TCRdb re-analyzed the PCR reads through MiXCR. This sample has around 41,000 clones; 28% occur once, and the top ten carry roughly 9.5%. The chain is built from TRBV20-1 and TRBJ1-1; D gene unclear. This TCR was sampled from a male donor with papillary thyroid cancer or a benign thyroid nodule (not recorded which). Some clones in this sample may be carry-over from other donors' samples. The sequencing sample was made of blood. The CDR3 region has the DNA TGCAGTGCTACTCGTGACGGAACTGAAGCTTTCTTT. This translates into CSATRDGTEAFF.